The T cell receptor beta chain described here comes from a study of shared T cell receptors in the human thymus. Libraries were prepared by immunoSEQ multiplex PCR; TCRdb keeps only in-frame clonotypes and omits some of them. The sample shows about 380,000 clones, 85% to 95% of them seen only once. This CDR3 spans 16 amino acids. With V trimmed by 4 bases and J by 0 bases, 9 bases remained unmatched. The germline gives CDR1 MGHDK, CDR2 SYGVNS. The sample taken for sequencing was thymocytes. The chain couples TRBV25-1 to TRBJ2-7; 7 nucleotides match TRBD1. The receptor was derived from a human donor. The DNA of the CDR3 is TGTGCCAGCAGTGCAACTGACAGGGAGAACTCCTACGAGCAGTACTTC. Residues: CASSATDRENSYEQYF.